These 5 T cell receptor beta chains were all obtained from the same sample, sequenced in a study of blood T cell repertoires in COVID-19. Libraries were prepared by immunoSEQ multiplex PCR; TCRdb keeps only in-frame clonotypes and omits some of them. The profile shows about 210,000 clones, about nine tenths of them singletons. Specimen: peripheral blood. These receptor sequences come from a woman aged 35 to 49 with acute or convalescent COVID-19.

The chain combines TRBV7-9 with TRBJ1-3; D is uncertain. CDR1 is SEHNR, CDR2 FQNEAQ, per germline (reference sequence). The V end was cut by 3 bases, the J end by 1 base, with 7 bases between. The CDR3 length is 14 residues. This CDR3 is CASSLSTSGNTIYF. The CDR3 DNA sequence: TGTGCCAGCAGCTTGAGTACGTCTGGAAACACCATATATTTT.

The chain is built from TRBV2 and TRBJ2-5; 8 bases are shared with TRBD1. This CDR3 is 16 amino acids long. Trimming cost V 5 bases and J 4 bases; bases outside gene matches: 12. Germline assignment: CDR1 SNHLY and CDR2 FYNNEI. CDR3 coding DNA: TGTGCCAGCAGTACGGACAGGGCTTCGATCGGAGAGACCCAGTACTTC. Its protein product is CASSTDRASIGETQYF.

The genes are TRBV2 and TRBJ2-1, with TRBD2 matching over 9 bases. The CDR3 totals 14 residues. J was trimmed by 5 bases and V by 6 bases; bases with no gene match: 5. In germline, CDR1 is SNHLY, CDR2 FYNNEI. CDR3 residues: CASSPAGGHNEQFF. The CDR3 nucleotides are TGTGCCAGCAGCCCCGCGGGGGGGCACAATGAGCAGTTCTTC.

CDR3 bases: TGTGCCTGGAGTAAAAGGAGGGCGAGAGCTTTCTTT. Protein: CAWSKRRARAFF. The V gene is TRBV30, the J gene TRBJ1-1; D gene ambiguous. In germline, CDR1 is GTSNPN, CDR2 SVGIG (reference sequence). CDR3 length: 12 residues. Between the trimmed V and J ends, which lost 2 bases and 10 bases, there was a span of 14 bases.

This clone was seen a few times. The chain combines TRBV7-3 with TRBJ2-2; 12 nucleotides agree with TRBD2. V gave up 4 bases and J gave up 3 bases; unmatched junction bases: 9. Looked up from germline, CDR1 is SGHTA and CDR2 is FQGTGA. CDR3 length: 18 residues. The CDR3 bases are TGTGCCAGCAGCTCTCGTACGACTAGCGGGGGAGACACCGGGGAGCTGTTTTTT. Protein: CASSSRTTSGGDTGELFF.